This T cell receptor (beta chain) was retrieved from a study of Ad26.COV2.S vaccination and SARS-CoV-2 variants. Study as a whole: Into the muscle, Ad26.COV2.S was dosed once or twice, 56 days apart.

Sequencing used immunoSEQ multiplex PCR; TCRdb keeps in-frame clones, though not all of them. The sample carries around 300,000 clones, 90% recorded once. Indicated treatment: around 19 received Ad26.COV2.S at low or high dose, single or two shots; about 5 received placebo; per-sample allocation not given. Sampling was done on day 63 after the first vaccine or placebo injection. Vaccination employed an Ad26 vector expressing the Wuhan-strain SARS-CoV-2 spike. Of note for this clone: What it recognizes is unknown.

The germline V gene has CDR1 SGHVS and CDR2 FQNEAQ. This CDR3 region has 19 residues. V was shortened by 1 base and J by 5 bases, with 23 bases between the two germline ends. Overall study results and limits: The authors reported substantial breadth in spike-specific CD8+ and CD4+ T cell responses after vaccination. Vaccinees displayed broader spike-specific TCR repertoires than placebo recipients.

This TCR was recovered from a person aged 18 to 65 who received the Ad26.COV2.S COVID-19 vaccine or a placebo. Here the sequenced sample was peripheral blood, taken in a trial of Ad26.COV2.S vaccine versus placebo. The V gene is TRBV7-8, the J gene TRBJ2-2; the D gene is possibly TRBD1 (5 bases). In DNA form, the CDR3 reads TGTGCCAGCAGCTTAGAAAGACAGTCCGAGTATGGTCTTACCGGGGAGCTGTTTTTT. It specifies CASSLERQSEYGLTGELFF.